What follows are 5 T cell receptor beta chains derived from one specimen sequenced in a study of CD8+CD57+ T cells in acquired aplastic anemia. Investigators profiled TCR beta VDJ and CDR3 from genomic DNA template. One entry per CDR3 protein, called by TCRdb with MiXCR from the reads. The sample includes 150,000 or so distinct CDR3 sequences, roughly 43% of them seen just once. The patients chosen for sequencing had shown expansion of CD8+CD57+ cells (detected by flow cytometry). The sequencing input was sorted CD4+, CD8+, or CD8+CD57+ T cells (not recorded which) from PBMCs. These receptors were obtained from a human donor with aplastic anemia.

V gene TRBV15 combines with J gene TRBJ2-7; D tentatively reads TRBD1 or TRBD2 (5 bases each). This CDR3 has 15 amino acids. Looked up from germline, CDR1 is LNHNV and CDR2 is YYDKDF (reference sequence). The ends were cut back, 3 bases at V and 3 bases at J, with 15 bases in the middle. The CDR3 sequence is CATSRLGDRYYEQYF. DNA for the CDR3: TGTGCCACCAGCAGGTTAGGGGACCGCTACTACGAGCAGTACTTC.

This clonotype appeared many times. The genes are TRBV20-1 and TRBJ2-3; TRBD2 agrees at 13 bases. Germline V CDR1 and CDR2: DFQATT, SNEGSKA (reference sequence). The CDR3 totals 19 residues. V dropped 0 bases and J dropped 0; count of bases not matched to a gene: 9. CDR3 nucleotides: TGCAGTGCTAGAGATATCAGACTAGCGGGGGGCTCTAGCACAGATACGCAGTATTTT. As protein: CSARDIRLAGGSSTDTQYF.

The chain couples TRBV10-3 to TRBJ2-2; 9 bases agree with TRBD1. CDR1 is ENHRY and CDR2 is SYGVKD in the germline V gene. V lost 6 bases and J lost 6; bases outside the gene matches: 8. The CDR3 spans 15 residues. DNA of the CDR3: TGTGCCATCAGCTCACAGGGGGCTTTGGCCGGGGAGCTGTTTTTT. Translating it yields CAISSQGALAGELFF.

This clonotype was observed many times. This chain links TRBV5-1 with TRBJ1-6; a possible D gene is TRBD1 (6 bases). Trimming shortened V by 3 bases and J by 0 bases, and 10 bases separated the two germline ends. Germline-derived CDR1 and CDR2 are SGHRS and YFSETQ. This CDR3 comprises 16 residues. Here the CDR3 DNA reads TGCGCCAGCAGCTCGGACAGAAGCTCCTATAATTCACCCCTCCACTTT. Translation: CASSSDRSSYNSPLHF.

For this clonotype: The junction does not match germline at one end; this may be a read error. The chain carries TRBV6-5 and TRBJ1-2; D is possibly TRBD1 (6 bases). Germline loops: CDR1 MNHEY, CDR2 SVGAGI. This CDR3 is built from 13 residues. For the CDR3, the DNA is TGTGTCAGCAGTTACAAGGGGGGATATGGTTACACCTTC. It codes for CVSSYKGGYGYTF.